The rows below give T cell receptor beta chains drawn from one sample of a study of cytomegalovirus exposure and HLA in healthy donors. Profiled with immunoSEQ multiplex PCR; TCRdb holds only in-frame clones, not every one. The sample holds 90,000 to 110,000 clones; roughly 15% are singletons and the top ten take roughly 0.89%. Sample: PBMCs. Every receptor here comes from a female donor in good health and CMV-seronegative. Both conserved end residues are trimmed from each CDR3. The order of the fields is V gene, CDR3 protein.

TRBV10-2,ASRDRGESYNSPLH
TRBV9,ASSSSLREETDTQY
TRBV9,ASSVVSGGTDTQY
TRBV15,ATSRGSGDEAF
TRBV4-3,ASSQDWQASSYEQY
TRBV7-2,ASSKDRDSPLH
TRBV28,ASRDLPGALEQY
TRBV21-1,ASSKGQNYGYT
TRBV18,ASSPPGGESRGGEQY
TRBV2,ASTGLLGQEKLF
TRBV7-2,ASSLETRMRTQY
TRBV5-1,ASSTRGSSPYEQY
TRBV6-7,ANGQTLSSYEQY
TRBV4-2,ASSQEPAGGPYEQF
TRBV28,ASSLPEGTAYQETQY
TRBV2,ASNLGGPTGELF